The sequence of this TCR beta chain was determined in a study of T cells in Graves' hyperthyroidism and ophthalmopathy. In the study overall: Upon initial diagnosis and before any treatment, peripheral blood was collected.

Diagnoses used clinical symptoms, serum thyroxine and TRAb, thyroid ultrasound and orbital computed tomography. The V end lost 8 bases, the J end lost 3 bases, and 10 bases lay between the germline ends. This CDR3 is 12 amino acids long. CDR1 is MNHNS, CDR2 SASEGT, per germline. Study-level findings and limits: Blood held most thyroid clonotypes expanded above 0.001 frequency. Stable hyperthyroidism was told apart from ophthalmopathy by a model built on 13 V-J features.

This clonotype has at least ten counts. Its target is unknown. Amplified regions were TCR beta CDR3 sequences from RNA transcripts. With the HTBI primer set, the TCR CDR3 went through a first round of RT-PCR. Each CDR3 protein is one row after TCRdb ran MiXCR on the multiplex PCR reads. The table includes some 530,000 distinct CDR3 sequences, 20% to 25% detected once. The V call is TRBV6-1, the J call TRBJ1-2; the D is unclear. Input material: blood. This receptor was identified in a woman in her 70s with Graves' ophthalmopathy. CDR3 residues: CASQPAYYGYTF. In nucleotides, the CDR3 is TGTGCCAGCCAACCCGCTTACTATGGCTACACCTTC.